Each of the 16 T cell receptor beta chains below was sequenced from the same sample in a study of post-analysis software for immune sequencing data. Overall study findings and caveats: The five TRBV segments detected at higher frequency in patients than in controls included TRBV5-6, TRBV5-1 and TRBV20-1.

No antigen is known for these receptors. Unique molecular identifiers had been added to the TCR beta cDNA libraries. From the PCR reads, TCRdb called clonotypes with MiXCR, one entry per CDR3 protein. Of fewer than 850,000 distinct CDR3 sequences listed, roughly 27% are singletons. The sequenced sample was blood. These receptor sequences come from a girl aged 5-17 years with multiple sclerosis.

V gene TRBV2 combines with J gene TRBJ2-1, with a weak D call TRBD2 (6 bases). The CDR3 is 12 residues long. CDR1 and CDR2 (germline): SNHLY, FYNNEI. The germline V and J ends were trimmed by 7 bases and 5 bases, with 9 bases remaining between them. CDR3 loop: CASMVADNEQFF. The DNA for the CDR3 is TGTGCCAGCATGGTAGCGGACAATGAGCAGTTCTTC.

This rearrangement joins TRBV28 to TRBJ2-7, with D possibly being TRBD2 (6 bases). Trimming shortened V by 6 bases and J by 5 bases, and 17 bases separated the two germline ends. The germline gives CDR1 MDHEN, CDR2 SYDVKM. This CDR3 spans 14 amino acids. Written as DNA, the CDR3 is TGTGCCAGCAGGCCCGGTGGGGACTGGGACGAGCAGTACTTC. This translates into CASRPGGDWDEQYF.

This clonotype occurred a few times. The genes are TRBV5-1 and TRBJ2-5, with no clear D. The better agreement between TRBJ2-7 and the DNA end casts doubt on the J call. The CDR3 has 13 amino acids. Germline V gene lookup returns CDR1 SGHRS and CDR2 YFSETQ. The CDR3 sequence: CASSLYPPYEQYF. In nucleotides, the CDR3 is TGCGCCAGCAGCCTCTATCCTCCCTACGAGCAGTACTTC.

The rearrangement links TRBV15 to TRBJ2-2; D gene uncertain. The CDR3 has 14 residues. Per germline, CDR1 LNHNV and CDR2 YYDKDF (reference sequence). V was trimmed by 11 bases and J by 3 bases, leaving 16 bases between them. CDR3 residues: CAAAPGSYTGELFF. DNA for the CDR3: TGTGCCGCGGCCCCAGGTTCCTACACCGGGGAGCTGTTTTTT.

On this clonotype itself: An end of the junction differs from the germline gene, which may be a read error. The CDR3 sequence: CASSPRVQTSGGETQYF. DNA of the CDR3: TGTGCTAGCAGCCCCCGGGTTCAGACTAGCGGTGGCGAGACCCAGTACTTC. V gene TRBV7-7 combines with J gene TRBJ2-5; 9 bases match TRBD2. The CDR3 consists of 17 residues. The germline V gene has CDR1 SSHAT and CDR2 FNYEAQ (reference sequence). Looking up the rest from reference TRBV7-7 and TRBJ2-5 gives the full variable domain: GAGVSQSPRYKVTKRGQDVTLRCDPISSHATLYWYQQALGQGPEFLTYFNYEAQPDKSGLPSDRFSAERPEGSISTLTIQRTEQRDSAMYRCASSPRVQTSGGETQYFGPGTRLLVL.

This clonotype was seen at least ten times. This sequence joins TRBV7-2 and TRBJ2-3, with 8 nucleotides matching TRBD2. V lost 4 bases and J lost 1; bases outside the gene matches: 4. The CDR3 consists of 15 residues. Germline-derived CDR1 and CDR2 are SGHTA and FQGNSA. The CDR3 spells CASSWSGRGTDTQYF. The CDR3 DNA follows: TGTGCCAGCAGCTGGAGCGGGAGAGGCACAGATACGCAGTATTTT.

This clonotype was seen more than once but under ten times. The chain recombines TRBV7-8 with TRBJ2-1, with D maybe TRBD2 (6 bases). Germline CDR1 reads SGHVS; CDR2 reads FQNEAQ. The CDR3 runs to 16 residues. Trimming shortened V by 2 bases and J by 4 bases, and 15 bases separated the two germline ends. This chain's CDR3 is CASSLSGLARYNEQFF. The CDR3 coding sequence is TGTGCCAGCAGCTTAAGTGGCCTAGCGAGATACAATGAGCAGTTCTTC.

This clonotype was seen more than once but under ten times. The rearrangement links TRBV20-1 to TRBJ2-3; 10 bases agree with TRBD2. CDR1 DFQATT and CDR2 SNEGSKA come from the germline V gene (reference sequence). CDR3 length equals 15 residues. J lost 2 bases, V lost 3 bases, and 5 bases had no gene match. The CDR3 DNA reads TGCAGTGCTAGTCTAGCGGGGGATAACACAGATACGCAGTATTTT. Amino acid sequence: CSASLAGDNTDTQYF.

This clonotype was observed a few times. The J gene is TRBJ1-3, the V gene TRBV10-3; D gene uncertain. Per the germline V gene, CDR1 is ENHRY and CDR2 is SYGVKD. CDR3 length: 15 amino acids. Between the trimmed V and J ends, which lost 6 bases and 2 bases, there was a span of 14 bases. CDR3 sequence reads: CAISGRSFPGNTIYF. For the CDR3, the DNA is TGTGCCATCAGCGGACGGTCCTTCCCTGGAAACACCATATATTTT.

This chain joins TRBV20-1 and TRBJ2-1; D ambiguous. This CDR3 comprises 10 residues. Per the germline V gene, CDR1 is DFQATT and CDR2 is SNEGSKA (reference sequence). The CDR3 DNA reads TGCAGCCTCCCCTACAATGAGCAGTTCTTC. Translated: CSLPYNEQFF.

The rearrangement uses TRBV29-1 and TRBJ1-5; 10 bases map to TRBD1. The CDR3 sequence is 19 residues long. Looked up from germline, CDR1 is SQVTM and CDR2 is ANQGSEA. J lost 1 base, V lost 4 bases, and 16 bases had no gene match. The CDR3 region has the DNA TGCAGCGTTGTGTGGGGACAGGGGATACTAGGGGGGAGCAATCAGCCCCAGCATTTT. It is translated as CSVVWGQGILGGSNQPQHF.

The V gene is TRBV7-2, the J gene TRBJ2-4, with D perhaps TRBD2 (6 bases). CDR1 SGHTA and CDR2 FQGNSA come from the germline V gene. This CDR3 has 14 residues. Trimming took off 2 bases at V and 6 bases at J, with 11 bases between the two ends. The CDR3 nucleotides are TGTGCCAGCAGCTTATACGGGAGAGGAAACATTCAGTACTTC. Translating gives CASSLYGRGNIQYF.

The CDR3 DNA reads as TGTGCCGCGGGACGGACTTCCTACAATGAGCAGTTCTTC. The encoded protein is CAAGRTSYNEQFF. The V call is TRBV27, the J call TRBJ2-1, with D possibly TRBD2 on 6 matching bases. The CDR3 sequence is 13 residues long. Germline V CDR1 and CDR2: MNHEY, SMNVEV (reference sequence). The V end lost 11 bases, the J end lost 1 base, and 12 bases lay between the germline ends.

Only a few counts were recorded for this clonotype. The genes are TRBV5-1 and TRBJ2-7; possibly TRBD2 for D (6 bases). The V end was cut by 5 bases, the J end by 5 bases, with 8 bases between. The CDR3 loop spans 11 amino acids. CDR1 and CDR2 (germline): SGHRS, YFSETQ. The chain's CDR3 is CASRTGDEQYF. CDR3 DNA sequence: TGCGCCAGCAGGACGGGGGACGAGCAGTACTTC.

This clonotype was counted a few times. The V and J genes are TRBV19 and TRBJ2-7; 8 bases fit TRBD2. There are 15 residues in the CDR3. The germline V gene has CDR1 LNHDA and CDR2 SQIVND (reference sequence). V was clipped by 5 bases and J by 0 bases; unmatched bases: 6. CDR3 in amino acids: CASSPGLASSYEQYF. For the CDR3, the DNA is TGTGCCAGTAGTCCTGGACTAGCATCCTCCTACGAGCAGTACTTC.

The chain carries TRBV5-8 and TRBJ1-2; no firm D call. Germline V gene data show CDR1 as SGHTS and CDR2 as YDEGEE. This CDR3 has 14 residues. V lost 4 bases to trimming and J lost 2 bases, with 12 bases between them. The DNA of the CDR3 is TGTGCCAGCAGCCTCCGTGTGGGGAACTATGGCTACACCTTC. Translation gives CASSLRVGNYGYTF.